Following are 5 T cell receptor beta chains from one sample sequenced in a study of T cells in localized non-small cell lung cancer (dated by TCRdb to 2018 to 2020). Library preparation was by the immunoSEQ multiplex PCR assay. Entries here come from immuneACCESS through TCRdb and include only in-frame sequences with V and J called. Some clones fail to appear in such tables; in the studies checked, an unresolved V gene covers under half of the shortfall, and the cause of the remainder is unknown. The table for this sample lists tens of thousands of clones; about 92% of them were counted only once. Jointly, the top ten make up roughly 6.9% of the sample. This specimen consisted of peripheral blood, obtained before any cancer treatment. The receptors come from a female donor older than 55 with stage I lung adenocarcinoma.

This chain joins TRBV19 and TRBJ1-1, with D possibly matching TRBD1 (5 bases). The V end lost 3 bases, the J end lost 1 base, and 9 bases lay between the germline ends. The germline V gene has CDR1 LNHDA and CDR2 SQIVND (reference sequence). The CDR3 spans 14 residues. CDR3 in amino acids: CASSIEGQNTEAFF. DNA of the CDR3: TGTGCCAGTAGTATTGAGGGGCAGAACACTGAAGCTTTCTTT.

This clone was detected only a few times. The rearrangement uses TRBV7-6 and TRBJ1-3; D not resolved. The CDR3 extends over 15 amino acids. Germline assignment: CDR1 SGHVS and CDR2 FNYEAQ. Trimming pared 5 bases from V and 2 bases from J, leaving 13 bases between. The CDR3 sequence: CASSPDGMTGNTIYF. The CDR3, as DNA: TGTGCCAGCAGCCCCGACGGAATGACTGGAAACACCATATATTTT.

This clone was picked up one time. The CDR3: CASSPNLAGVGDTQYF. CDR3 DNA: TGCGCCAGCAGCCCGAACCTAGCGGGGGTCGGAGATACGCAGTATTTT. The chain recombines TRBV5-1 with TRBJ2-3; TRBD2 matches at 10 bases. With 4 bases clipped from V and 5 bases from J, the junction kept 10 bases outside the gene matches. Germline V gene lookup returns CDR1 SGHRS and CDR2 YFSETQ. The CDR3 spans 16 residues.

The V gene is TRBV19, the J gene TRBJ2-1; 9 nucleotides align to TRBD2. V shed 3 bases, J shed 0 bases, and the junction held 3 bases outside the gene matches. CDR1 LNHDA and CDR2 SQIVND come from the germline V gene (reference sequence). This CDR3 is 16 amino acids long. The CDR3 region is CASSIGTSFSYNEQFF. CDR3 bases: TGTGCCAGTAGTATTGGGACTAGCTTCTCCTACAATGAGCAGTTCTTC.

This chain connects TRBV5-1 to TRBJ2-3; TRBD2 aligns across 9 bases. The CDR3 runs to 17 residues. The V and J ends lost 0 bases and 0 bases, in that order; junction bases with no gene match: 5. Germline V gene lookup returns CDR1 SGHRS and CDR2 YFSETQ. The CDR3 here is CASSLDSGGLSTDTQYF. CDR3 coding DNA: TGCGCCAGCAGCTTGGATAGCGGGGGCCTTAGCACAGATACGCAGTATTTT.